The clone carrying this T cell receptor beta chain was counted ten times or more. As yet, its antigen is unknown. The sample is drawn from a study of T cells in Graves' hyperthyroidism and ophthalmopathy. Overall study context: It was at initial diagnosis, before any treatment, that peripheral blood was collected. Study findings and constraints: Appearing also in blood were most of the thyroid clonotypes expanded above 0.001.

The CDR3 has 14 amino acids. Germline CDR1 and CDR2: DFQATT and SNEGSKA (reference sequence). Trimming shortened V by 0 bases and J by 0 bases, and 9 bases separated the two germline ends. Fresh peripheral blood, 9.5 to 10 ml of it, supplied the PBMCs. Amplification of TCR beta CDR3 regions used RNA as the template. The HTBI primer set was used in a first-round RT-PCR of the TCR CDR3. Via MiXCR, TCRdb re-called the multiplex PCR reads, giving one row per CDR3 protein. Among roughly 550,000 distinct CDR3 sequences listed, 15% to 20% were seen once. The sequence was obtained from a woman between 25 and 40 years old with Graves' ophthalmopathy. The V gene is TRBV20-1, the J gene TRBJ2-7; D not certain. Sequencing used blood. In nucleotides, the CDR3 is TGCAGTGCTAGAGATCCGAGACTCTCCTACGAGCAGTACTTC. Its protein product is CSARDPRLSYEQYF.